A selection of T cell receptor beta chains follows, all from one sample in a study of blood T cell repertoires in COVID-19. Assay used: immunoSEQ multiplex PCR; TCRdb lists only in-frame clones, some missing. The sample has roughly 90,000 clones, roughly 88% seen once. What was sequenced was peripheral blood. The receptors derive from a human donor in a cohort sampled during active COVID-19. Each CDR3 is given with its conserved first and last residue. Fields, in order: D gene, V gene, clone size, J gene, CDR3 protein, CDR3 DNA. A D gene is named only where the DNA matches it firmly. Only part of the rows carry a size: once, few, many, or a class if the clone is expanded.

D gene: .; V gene: TRBV27; clone size: .; J gene: TRBJ2-7; CDR3 protein: CASSLGPSYEQYF; CDR3 DNA: TGTGCCAGCAGTTTAGGGCCCTCCTACGAGCAGTACTTC
D gene: TRBD1; V gene: TRBV3-1/TRBV3-2; clone size: .; J gene: TRBJ2-6; CDR3 protein: CASSTRDSYSGANVLTF; CDR3 DNA: TGTGCCAGCAGCACCCGGGACAGTTACTCTGGGGCCAACGTCCTGACTTTC
D gene: .; V gene: TRBV5-1; clone size: .; J gene: TRBJ2-7; CDR3 protein: CASSLVSGNYEQYF; CDR3 DNA: TGCGCCAGCAGCTTGGTCTCGGGAAACTACGAGCAGTACTTC
D gene: TRBD1; V gene: TRBV5-1; clone size: .; J gene: TRBJ1-1; CDR3 protein: CASSLGDRGYTEAFF; CDR3 DNA: TGCGCCAGCAGCTTGGGGGACAGGGGATATACTGAAGCTTTCTTT
D gene: TRBD1; V gene: TRBV6-6; clone size: .; J gene: TRBJ2-7; CDR3 protein: CASSRRTGYEQYF; CDR3 DNA: TGTGCCAGCAGCCGACGGACAGGCTACGAGCAGTACTTC
D gene: TRBD1; V gene: TRBV5-1; clone size: .; J gene: TRBJ2-3; CDR3 protein: CASSLWGQASTDTQYF; CDR3 DNA: TGCGCCAGCAGCTTGTGGGGACAGGCGAGCACAGATACGCAGTATTTT
D gene: .; V gene: TRBV21-1; clone size: .; J gene: TRBJ2-7; CDR3 protein: CASSKAPKSSYEQYF; CDR3 DNA: TGTGCCAGCAGCAAAGCACCGAAGAGCTCCTACGAGCAGTACTTC
D gene: .; V gene: TRBV30; clone size: .; J gene: TRBJ2-6; CDR3 protein: CACPRAPWPGANVLTF; CDR3 DNA: TGTGCCTGCCCCAGGGCACCATGGCCTGGGGCCAACGTCCTGACTTTC
D gene: TRBD1; V gene: TRBV25-1; clone size: .; J gene: TRBJ2-7; CDR3 protein: CASSALDRGLYEQYF; CDR3 DNA: TGTGCCAGCAGTGCCCTAGACAGGGGGTTATACGAGCAGTACTTC
D gene: .; V gene: TRBV29-1; clone size: .; J gene: TRBJ2-7; CDR3 protein: CSVRGAPTYEQYF; CDR3 DNA: TGCAGCGTCCGCGGAGCGCCCACCTACGAGCAGTACTTC
D gene: .; V gene: TRBV5-1; clone size: .; J gene: TRBJ1-4; CDR3 protein: CASSRDGGRTNEKLFF; CDR3 DNA: TGCGCCAGCAGCAGGGACGGGGGGCGAACTAATGAAAAACTGTTTTTT
D gene: TRBD2; V gene: TRBV28; clone size: .; J gene: TRBJ2-3; CDR3 protein: CASSLRGPGLVMDTQYF; CDR3 DNA: TGTGCCAGCAGCCTCCGTGGCCCGGGACTAGTGATGGATACGCAGTATTTT
D gene: TRBD2; V gene: TRBV24-1; clone size: .; J gene: TRBJ2-1; CDR3 protein: CATSDPGPGGNEQFF; CDR3 DNA: TGTGCCACCAGTGATCCGGGACCGGGGGGGAATGAGCAGTTCTTC
D gene: .; V gene: TRBV5-6; clone size: .; J gene: TRBJ2-3; CDR3 protein: CASSFASISTDTQYF; CDR3 DNA: TGTGCCAGCAGCTTCGCTAGCATTAGCACAGATACGCAGTATTTT
D gene: .; V gene: TRBV30; clone size: .; J gene: TRBJ1-4; CDR3 protein: CAWLFGLTNEKLFF; CDR3 DNA: TGTGCCTGGCTCTTTGGGCTCACTAATGAAAAACTGTTTTTT
D gene: TRBD2; V gene: TRBV6-2/TRBV6-3; clone size: .; J gene: TRBJ2-1; CDR3 protein: CASSYSTSGGDEQFF; CDR3 DNA: TGTGCCAGCAGTTACTCCACTAGCGGGGGGGATGAGCAGTTCTTC
D gene: .; V gene: TRBV24-1; clone size: .; J gene: TRBJ1-5; CDR3 protein: CATSEGGGGQPQHF; CDR3 DNA: TGTGCCACCAGTGAGGGGGGGGGAGGTCAGCCCCAGCATTTT
D gene: .; V gene: TRBV5-4; clone size: .; J gene: TRBJ1-4; CDR3 protein: CASSLLGQNEKLFF; CDR3 DNA: TGTGCCAGCAGCTTGCTAGGTCAGAATGAAAAACTGTTTTTT
D gene: TRBD2; V gene: TRBV29-1; clone size: once; J gene: TRBJ2-5; CDR3 protein: CSVEGWGGELQETQYF; CDR3 DNA: TGCAGCGTTGAAGGGTGGGGAGGGGAACTCCAAGAGACCCAGTACTTC
D gene: .; V gene: TRBV19; clone size: .; J gene: TRBJ1-1; CDR3 protein: CASSPTANTEAFF; CDR3 DNA: TGTGCCAGTAGTCCGACAGCGAACACTGAAGCTTTCTTT
D gene: .; V gene: TRBV10-3; clone size: .; J gene: TRBJ2-2; CDR3 protein: CAISEGHSDTGELFF; CDR3 DNA: TGTGCCATCAGTGAAGGACACTCTGACACCGGGGAGCTGTTTTTT
D gene: TRBD2; V gene: TRBV2; clone size: .; J gene: TRBJ2-2; CDR3 protein: CASSELAGGTGELFF; CDR3 DNA: TGTGCCAGCAGTGAGCTAGCGGGGGGCACCGGGGAGCTGTTTTTT
D gene: .; V gene: TRBV19; clone size: .; J gene: TRBJ1-2; CDR3 protein: CASRSQGSDYGYTF; CDR3 DNA: TGTGCCAGTAGATCACAGGGATCGGACTATGGCTACACCTTC
D gene: TRBD1; V gene: TRBV7-8; clone size: .; J gene: TRBJ1-6; CDR3 protein: CASSPGLGQGNSPLHF; CDR3 DNA: TGTGCCAGCAGCCCCGGACTCGGACAGGGTAATTCACCCCTCCACTTT
D gene: TRBD2; V gene: TRBV28; clone size: .; J gene: TRBJ2-5; CDR3 protein: CASLTGILAGGLETQYF; CDR3 DNA: TGTGCCAGCCTGACAGGAATCTTAGCGGGAGGGCTAGAGACCCAGTACTTC
D gene: TRBD2; V gene: TRBV6-4; clone size: .; J gene: TRBJ2-3; CDR3 protein: CASSDSGGRGDTQYF; CDR3 DNA: TGTGCCAGCAGTGACTCTGGCGGGAGAGGAGATACGCAGTATTTT
D gene: .; V gene: TRBV10-2; clone size: .; J gene: TRBJ2-3; CDR3 protein: CASSVQVGTDTQYF; CDR3 DNA: TGCGCCAGCAGTGTACAGGTTGGCACAGATACGCAGTATTTT
D gene: .; V gene: TRBV4-1; clone size: few; J gene: TRBJ1-2; CDR3 protein: CASSQGFRTDYGYTF; CDR3 DNA: TGCGCCAGCAGCCAAGGGTTTCGCACGGACTATGGCTACACCTTC
D gene: TRBD2; V gene: TRBV27; clone size: .; J gene: TRBJ2-7; CDR3 protein: CASSSPGRVTYF; CDR3 DNA: TGTGCCAGCAGTTCCCCAGGGAGGGTGACGTACTTC
D gene: .; V gene: TRBV2; clone size: .; J gene: TRBJ1-3; CDR3 protein: CASSENSLSGNTIYF; CDR3 DNA: TGTGCCAGCAGTGAAAACAGTCTCTCTGGAAACACCATATATTTT
D gene: TRBD1; V gene: TRBV11-2; clone size: .; J gene: TRBJ1-5; CDR3 protein: CASRGQGANQPQHF; CDR3 DNA: TGTGCCAGCAGAGGACAGGGGGCAAATCAGCCCCAGCATTTT
D gene: TRBD2; V gene: TRBV28; clone size: .; J gene: TRBJ2-3; CDR3 protein: CASRKGLAGGDTQYF; CDR3 DNA: TGTGCCAGCAGAAAGGGACTAGCGGGAGGGGATACGCAGTATTTT
D gene: TRBD1; V gene: TRBV10-3; clone size: few; J gene: TRBJ1-1; CDR3 protein: CAITTGQVNTEAFF; CDR3 DNA: TGTGCCATCACCACGGGACAGGTGAACACTGAAGCTTTCTTT
D gene: .; V gene: TRBV4-3; clone size: .; J gene: TRBJ2-1; CDR3 protein: CASSQDLRREQFF; CDR3 DNA: TGCGCCAGCAGCCAAGATCTGCGGCGGGAGCAGTTCTTC
D gene: TRBD1; V gene: TRBV5-1; clone size: .; J gene: TRBJ2-3; CDR3 protein: CASSVTGWSTDTQYF; CDR3 DNA: TGCGCCAGCAGCGTGACAGGGTGGAGCACAGATACGCAGTATTTT
D gene: TRBD2; V gene: TRBV6-5; clone size: .; J gene: TRBJ2-1; CDR3 protein: CASSSSGMSSYNEQFF; CDR3 DNA: TGTGCCAGCAGTTCTAGCGGGATGAGCTCCTACAATGAGCAGTTCTTC
D gene: .; V gene: TRBV7-6; clone size: .; J gene: TRBJ1-1; CDR3 protein: CASSRTENTEAFF; CDR3 DNA: TGTGCCAGCAGCCGGACAGAGAACACTGAAGCTTTCTTT
D gene: .; V gene: TRBV6-5; clone size: once; J gene: TRBJ1-2; CDR3 protein: CASSYRGGYTF; CDR3 DNA: TGTGCCAGCAGTTACCGGGGGGGCTACACCTTC
D gene: .; V gene: TRBV7-2; clone size: .; J gene: TRBJ2-2; CDR3 protein: CASRRRGGATGELFF; CDR3 DNA: TGTGCCAGCAGACGCAGAGGGGGAGCCACCGGGGAGCTGTTTTTT
D gene: .; V gene: TRBV25-1; clone size: .; J gene: TRBJ1-3; CDR3 protein: CASSDPTGSGNTIYF; CDR3 DNA: TGTGCCAGCAGTGACCCCACGGGATCTGGAAACACCATATATTTT
D gene: TRBD2; V gene: TRBV9; clone size: .; J gene: TRBJ2-1; CDR3 protein: CASSPPTSGGHNEQFF; CDR3 DNA: TGTGCCAGCAGCCCTCCGACTAGCGGGGGCCACAATGAGCAGTTCTTC
D gene: .; V gene: TRBV7-2; clone size: .; J gene: TRBJ2-1; CDR3 protein: CASSSRLEEDEQFF; CDR3 DNA: TGTGCCAGCAGCTCCAGACTAGAGGAGGATGAGCAGTTCTTC
D gene: .; V gene: TRBV27; clone size: .; J gene: TRBJ2-7; CDR3 protein: CASKLTGSPYEQYF; CDR3 DNA: TGTGCCAGCAAACTAACAGGGTCTCCCTACGAGCAGTACTTC
D gene: TRBD1; V gene: TRBV6-6; clone size: .; J gene: TRBJ1-1; CDR3 protein: CASSLQGSNTEAFF; CDR3 DNA: TGTGCCAGCAGCCTACAGGGGTCGAACACTGAAGCTTTCTTT
D gene: TRBD1; V gene: TRBV6-6; clone size: .; J gene: TRBJ2-1; CDR3 protein: CASSPASPGQAHNEQFF; CDR3 DNA: TGTGCCAGCAGTCCGGCTAGCCCGGGACAGGCCCACAATGAGCAGTTCTTC
D gene: TRBD2; V gene: TRBV11-2; clone size: .; J gene: TRBJ2-3; CDR3 protein: CASSPRGGAGTDTQYF; CDR3 DNA: TGTGCCAGCAGCCCCCGGGGGGGGGCTGGCACAGATACGCAGTATTTT
D gene: .; V gene: TRBV4-1; clone size: .; J gene: TRBJ2-1; CDR3 protein: CASSPGSGGINEQFF; CDR3 DNA: TGCGCCAGCAGCCCAGGAAGTGGCGGGATCAATGAGCAGTTCTTC
D gene: .; V gene: TRBV10-3; clone size: .; J gene: TRBJ2-2; CDR3 protein: CAIRGRGTMNTGELFF; CDR3 DNA: TGTGCCATCAGAGGAAGGGGGACAATGAACACCGGGGAGCTGTTTTTT
D gene: TRBD1; V gene: TRBV9; clone size: .; J gene: TRBJ1-2; CDR3 protein: CASSVGTGGARGGYTF; CDR3 DNA: TGTGCCAGCAGCGTAGGGACAGGGGGCGCGAGGGGTGGCTACACCTTC
D gene: TRBD2; V gene: TRBV7-9; clone size: .; J gene: TRBJ2-7; CDR3 protein: CASSLAGGGNEQYF; CDR3 DNA: TGTGCCAGCAGCTTAGCCGGCGGGGGAAACGAGCAGTACTTC
D gene: TRBD2; V gene: TRBV11-3; clone size: .; J gene: TRBJ2-1; CDR3 protein: CASSSGLAGVMEQFF; CDR3 DNA: TGTGCCAGCAGCTCGGGACTAGCGGGAGTGATGGAGCAGTTCTTC
D gene: TRBD1; V gene: TRBV5-1; clone size: .; J gene: TRBJ1-1; CDR3 protein: CASSPGTGGEVTEAFF; CDR3 DNA: TGCGCCAGCAGCCCAGGGACAGGGGGCGAGGTCACTGAAGCTTTCTTT
D gene: TRBD1; V gene: TRBV19; clone size: .; J gene: TRBJ1-5; CDR3 protein: CASRRDRAGQPQHF; CDR3 DNA: TGTGCCAGTAGGCGGGACAGGGCCGGTCAGCCCCAGCATTTT
D gene: .; V gene: TRBV4-3; clone size: .; J gene: TRBJ2-7; CDR3 protein: CASSQELHLYEQYF; CDR3 DNA: TGCGCCAGCAGCCAAGAGTTACACCTCTACGAGCAGTACTTC
D gene: .; V gene: TRBV27; clone size: .; J gene: TRBJ2-7; CDR3 protein: CASSPWATYEQYF; CDR3 DNA: TGTGCCAGCAGTCCTTGGGCCACCTACGAGCAGTACTTC
D gene: TRBD2; V gene: TRBV3-1/TRBV3-2; clone size: .; J gene: TRBJ2-7; CDR3 protein: CASSQGLLAGAREQYF; CDR3 DNA: TGTGCCAGCAGCCAAGGTCTCCTAGCGGGGGCCAGAGAGCAGTACTTC
D gene: .; V gene: TRBV25-1; clone size: .; J gene: TRBJ1-1; CDR3 protein: CASRQTARNTEAFF; CDR3 DNA: TGTGCCAGCAGGCAGACTGCCCGGAACACTGAAGCTTTCTTT
D gene: .; V gene: TRBV25-1; clone size: .; J gene: TRBJ2-7; CDR3 protein: CASSEKGVYEQYF; CDR3 DNA: TGTGCCAGCAGTGAGAAGGGAGTCTACGAGCAGTACTTC
D gene: .; V gene: TRBV2; clone size: once; J gene: TRBJ1-1; CDR3 protein: CATQGGAQVNTEAFF; CDR3 DNA: TGTGCCACCCAAGGGGGGGCGCAGGTGAACACTGAAGCTTTCTTT